One sample yielded the 20 T cell receptor beta chains listed below, sequenced in a study of cytomegalovirus exposure and HLA in healthy donors. Assay: immunoSEQ multiplex PCR; the TCRdb copy retains only in-frame clones and omits some. The data contain some 170,000 clones, roughly 80% of them singletons. Input material: PBMCs. These receptors were obtained from a man younger than 40 in good health and CMV-seropositive.

The genes are TRBV29-1 and TRBJ1-2; 10 nucleotides match TRBD1. This CDR3 is 13 amino acids long. CDR1 and CDR2 (germline): SQVTM, ANQGSEA. V was pared by 0 bases and J by 10 bases, with 5 bases of the junction left unmatched. The CDR3 DNA sequence: TGCAGCGTTGAAGATTTGGGACAGGGGCCCTACACCTTC. Amino acids: CSVEDLGQGPYTF.

This chain uses TRBV9 with TRBJ2-5, with a tentative D call TRBD2 (6 bases). The CDR3 has 16 amino acids. Trimming stripped 2 bases from V and 4 bases from J, with 18 bases between. The germline CDR1 and CDR2 sequences are SGDLS and YYNGEE. The CDR3 nucleotides read TGTGCCAGCAGCGTCGCTCCCGGGAGTCTAACAGAGACCCAGTACTTC. Amino acid sequence: CASSVAPGSLTETQYF.

This chain joins TRBV5-1 and TRBJ2-7; 7 nucleotides match TRBD1. The CDR3 covers 13 residues. Per the germline V gene, CDR1 is SGHRS and CDR2 is YFSETQ. The ends lost 6 bases at V and 3 bases at J; junction bases unmatched: 6. CDR3 residues: CASNIGGGYEQYF. The CDR3, as DNA: TGCGCCAGCAATATAGGGGGCGGCTACGAGCAGTACTTC.

The chain combines TRBV9 with TRBJ2-3; 7 positions match TRBD1. The CDR3 loop spans 15 amino acids. The V gene end was trimmed by 3 bases and the J gene end by 0 bases; junction bases not matched to a gene: 4. CDR1 SGDLS and CDR2 YYNGEE come from the germline V gene. This chain's CDR3 is CASSAGTASTDTQYF. The CDR3 coding sequence is TGTGCCAGCAGCGCCGGGACAGCTAGCACAGATACGCAGTATTTT.

The chain carries TRBV28 and TRBJ1-2; 8 bases fit TRBD1. The V gene's germline CDR1 is MDHEN and CDR2 SYDVKM. The V segment lost 6 bases and the J segment 8 bases; nucleotides outside the gene matches: 2. This CDR3 has 11 amino acids. The CDR3, as DNA: TGTGCCAGCAGGACAGGGGAAGGCTACACCTTC. Translated: CASRTGEGYTF.

The chain is built from TRBV5-4 and TRBJ2-7; D gene ambiguous. Germline CDR1 and CDR2: SGHNT and YYREEE (reference sequence). The V gene lost 0 bases and the J gene lost 2 bases, with 6 bases spanning the gap. This CDR3 has 13 residues. As DNA, the CDR3 is TGTGCCAGCAGCTTGGACACCACCTACGAGCAGTACTTC. This gives the protein CASSLDTTYEQYF.

The chain recombines TRBV5-1 with TRBJ1-2; TRBD1 matches 9 bases. Looked up from germline, CDR1 is SGHRS and CDR2 is YFSETQ. With 1 base clipped from V and 3 bases from J, the junction kept 4 bases outside the gene matches. This CDR3 region has 15 residues. The CDR3 loop reads CASSLTTGGDYGYTF. DNA for the CDR3: TGCGCCAGCAGCTTGACGACAGGGGGAGACTATGGCTACACCTTC.

This clone was counted once. The chain employs TRBV6-6 and TRBJ2-5, with 8 bases matching TRBD2. Germline V gene lookup returns CDR1 MNHNY and CDR2 SVGAGI (reference sequence). The CDR3 loop spans 16 amino acids. The V segment lost 7 bases and the J segment 0 bases; nucleotides outside the gene matches: 10. The CDR3 bases are TGTGCCAGCATCCTAGATAGCGGGGAGTACCAAGAGACCCAGTACTTC. It encodes CASILDSGEYQETQYF.

The genes are TRBV30 and TRBJ1-5; D possibly corresponds to TRBD1 (5 bases). Germline loops: CDR1 GTSNPN, CDR2 SVGIG (reference sequence). The CDR3 contains 13 residues. V was clipped by 2 bases and J by 6 bases, with 11 bases between them. This chain's CDR3 is CAWSQGMGQPQHF. The CDR3 DNA reads TGTGCCTGGAGTCAGGGAATGGGTCAGCCCCAGCATTTT.

The chain has TRBV7-8 and TRBJ1-2; 10 bases map to TRBD1. From germline, CDR1 is SGHVS and CDR2 FQNEAQ. The CDR3 extends over 18 amino acids. The trim removed 2 bases at V and 1 base at J, leaving 10 bases unmatched. For the CDR3, the DNA is TGTGCCAGCAGCTTATTATTGGGACAGGGGACCATTAACTATGGCTACACCTTC. It yields the protein CASSLLLGQGTINYGYTF.

This clone was detected once. The conserved phenylalanine or tryptophan is not found at the CDR3 terminus, so this likely reflects a read error. The limits of the CDR3 on the DNA are not certain, so only TCRdb's listed CDR3 is given. The genes are TRBV4-1 and TRBJ2-7; the table's D gene call, TRBD1, was not cross checked with the DNA. The CDR3 length is 13 residues, termini included. Germline CDR1 and CDR2: MGHRA and YSYEKL. CDR3 amino acids: CASSRVGTGVRVY.

This chain uses TRBV28 with TRBJ1-3; possibly TRBD1 for D (6 bases). V dropped 8 bases and J dropped 4 bases, with 12 bases sitting between them. The germline V gene encodes CDR1 MDHEN and CDR2 SYDVKM. CDR3 length: 13 residues. CDR3: CASHGGLGNTIYF. CDR3 sequence (DNA): TGTGCCAGCCATGGGGGCCTGGGAAACACCATATATTTT.

This chain joins TRBV2 and TRBJ2-2; possible D gene TRBD1, 6 bases. The germline V and J ends were trimmed by 5 bases and 2 bases, with 12 bases remaining between them. The V gene's germline CDR1 is SNHLY and CDR2 FYNNEI. CDR3 length: 15 amino acids. The DNA of the CDR3 is TGTGCCAGCAGTCCAAGGACAGCTAACACCGGGGAGCTGTTTTTT. As protein: CASSPRTANTGELFF.

The chain is built from TRBV6-6 and TRBJ2-5, with a weak D call TRBD1 (6 bases). The CDR3 covers 12 residues. V lost 6 bases and J 12 bases, leaving 17 bases between the germline ends. Germline V gene sequence: CDR1 MNHNY, CDR2 SVGAGI (reference sequence). The chain's CDR3 is CASSQTGYSEYF. CDR3 DNA: TGTGCCAGCAGCCAAACAGGGTACTCCGAGTACTTC.

CDR3 bases: TGTGCCAGCAGCTTGTACTCCTCCGGTCAAGAGACCCAGTACTTC. The encoded protein is CASSLYSSGQETQYF. The chain employs TRBV5-6 and TRBJ2-5, with D hard to call. Trimming removed 1 base at V and 2 bases at J, with 12 bases between. The CDR3 runs 15 residues. Germline V CDR1 and CDR2: SGHDT, YYEEEE. Combining the CDR3 with reference TRBV5-6 and TRBJ2-5 gives the whole variable domain DAGVTQSPTHLIKTRGQQVTLRCSPKSGHDTVSWYQQALGQGPQFIFQYYEEEERQRGNFPDRFSGHQFPNYSSELNVNALLLGDSALYLCASSLYSSGQETQYFGPGTRLLVL.

This clone has a single count. The chain links TRBV9 to TRBJ2-2, with D maybe TRBD1 (6 bases). Trimming took off 0 bases at V and 4 bases at J, with 10 bases between the two ends. CDR3 length: 15 residues. Germline CDR1 reads SGDLS; CDR2 reads YYNGEE. The DNA for the CDR3 is TGTGCCAGCAGCGTAGCTCTCAGGGGCACCGGGGAGCTGTTTTTT. It yields the protein CASSVALRGTGELFF.

The chain links TRBV28 to TRBJ1-2, with TRBD1 matching over 9 bases. Germline V gene lookup returns CDR1 MDHEN and CDR2 SYDVKM. This CDR3 has 14 residues. V was pared by 5 bases and J by 3 bases, with 4 bases of the junction left unmatched. CDR3 nucleotides: TGTGCCAGCAGTGCGGACAGGGGACACTATGGCTACACCTTC. It translates to CASSADRGHYGYTF.

J is TRBJ2-2 and V is TRBV7-2; no clear D gene. The CDR3 consists of 14 residues. Trimming stripped 5 bases from V and 0 bases from J, with 7 bases between. CDR1 is SGHTA and CDR2 is FQGNSA in the germline V gene. The CDR3 spells CASSRGANTGELFF. CDR3 coding DNA: TGTGCCAGCAGCCGAGGCGCGAACACCGGGGAGCTGTTTTTT.

The V call is TRBV27, the J call TRBJ2-7; 12 positions match TRBD2. The trim removed 0 bases at V and 4 bases at J, leaving 7 bases unmatched. This CDR3 is built from 17 residues. The germline V gene has CDR1 MNHEY and CDR2 SMNVEV (reference sequence). For the CDR3, the DNA is TGTGCCAGCAGTTTATCGGGGCTAGCGGGAGGGATATACGAGCAGTACTTC. Its protein is CASSLSGLAGGIYEQYF.

The V gene is TRBV25-1, the J gene TRBJ1-2, with D perhaps TRBD1 (6 bases). CDR1 MGHDK and CDR2 SYGVNS come from the germline V gene. Deletions cut 2 bases from V and 0 bases from J, with 13 bases between. This CDR3 contains 16 residues. CDR3 sequence reads: CASSEHRVAANYGYTF. CDR3 nucleotides: TGTGCCAGCAGTGAACACAGGGTGGCCGCTAACTATGGCTACACCTTC.